These T cell receptor beta chains were read from a single sample in a study of shared clonotypes between healthy human individuals. The data were produced by immunoSEQ multiplex PCR, yet TCRdb's version contains in-frame clones alone and is incomplete. This table has over 1.4 million clones, 95% to 97% appearing once. The sample consisted of naive CD4+ T cells sorted from blood. Receptor source: a man younger than 40 in good health. Each CDR3 is given with its conserved first and last residue. The D gene is left open where the match is weak. Rows give clone size only sometimes, using once, few, many, or a class for an expanded clone.

j_call,clone_size,v_call,d_call,cdr3_nt,cdr3_aa
TRBJ2-6,.,TRBV5-1,.,TGCGCCAGCAGCCCCGGCGGGGCCAACGTCCTGACTTTC,CASSPGGANVLTF
TRBJ2-3,.,TRBV18,TRBD1,TGTGCCAGCACAACCGGGACAGGGTTTTCAGATACGCAGTATTTT,CASTTGTGFSDTQYF
TRBJ1-1,.,TRBV6-1,.,TGTGCCAGCAGTGAAAGGGGTATGAACACTGAAGCTTTCTTT,CASSERGMNTEAFF
TRBJ1-1,.,TRBV4-1,TRBD1,TGCGCCAGCAGCCCAATTCTGACAGGGCTCACTGAAGCTTTCTTT,CASSPILTGLTEAFF
TRBJ1-2,.,TRBV5-5,TRBD1,TGTGCCAGCAGCTTGGATCGGGACAGGGGGCTGCCCCCCTTC,CASSLDRDRGLPPF
TRBJ2-1,.,TRBV10-3,.,TGTGCCATCAGTGCGCCGACCGGGGCTGTTATTGAGCAGTTCTTC,CAISAPTGAVIEQFF
TRBJ1-1,.,TRBV28,TRBD1,TGTGCCAGCCAAAAGGGGGACAGGGCGAACACTGAAGCTTTCTTT,CASQKGDRANTEAFF
TRBJ2-1,.,TRBV5-1,TRBD2,TGCGCCAGCAGCTTGGGGTTAGCGGGTGAGCAGTTCTTC,CASSLGLAGEQFF
TRBJ1-3,once,TRBV20-1,.,TGCAGTGCTAGAGTAGTAAACACCATATATTTT,CSARVVNTIYF
TRBJ2-5,.,TRBV14,.,TGTGCCAGCAGCCAACTCCAGACCTGGGCCCAGTACTTC,CASSQLQTWAQYF
TRBJ2-1,.,TRBV5-1,TRBD1,TGCGCCAGCAGCGAGGGACAGATAACTCCAAATGAGCAGTTCTTC,CASSEGQITPNEQFF
TRBJ1-4,.,TRBV27,.,TGTGCCAGCAGTCGCGACAGCCAAAATGAAAAACTGTTTTTT,CASSRDSQNEKLFF
TRBJ2-7,.,TRBV7-8,.,TGTGCCAGCAGCTTGGCAAACCCCTACGAGCAGTACTTC,CASSLANPYEQYF
TRBJ2-7,once,TRBV30,.,TGTGCCTCAGACAGACTAAGTGGGGCCTCCTACGAGCAGTACTTC,CASDRLSGASYEQYF
TRBJ2-1,.,TRBV6-5,.,TGTGCCAGCAGACGGCGAACTTACAATGAGCAGTTCTTC,CASRRRTYNEQFF
TRBJ2-7,.,TRBV11-2,TRBD2,TGTGCCAGCAGCTTAGTCGGGAGGGGCTCCTACGAGCAGTACTTC,CASSLVGRGSYEQYF
TRBJ1-4,.,TRBV18,.,TGTGCCAGCTCACCGGGATCTGTTGGAAAACTGTTTTTT,CASSPGSVGKLFF
TRBJ2-5,.,TRBV4-1,TRBD2,TGCGCCAGCAGCCAATTGGGACTAGCGGGAGGTCAAACCGGGGGGACCCAGTACTTC,CASSQLGLAGGQTGGTQYF
TRBJ2-2,.,TRBV7-8,.,TGTGCCAGCAGCTTAAGCGTTGCGAACACCGGGGAGCTGTTTTTT,CASSLSVANTGELFF
TRBJ1-1,.,TRBV14,.,TGTGCCAGCAGCCATGGCGGAGGGAACACTGAAGCTTTCTTT,CASSHGGGNTEAFF
TRBJ2-2,once,TRBV5-4,TRBD1,TGTGCCAGCAGCTTTCCCAGCCAGGGGGTCAGGGAGCTGTTTTTT,CASSFPSQGVRELFF
TRBJ1-4,.,TRBV29-1,.,TGCAGCGTTGGGGCACGGGGTGGTGATGAAAAACTGTTTTTT,CSVGARGGDEKLFF
TRBJ2-1,.,TRBV5-4,TRBD2,TGTGCCAGCGCCAAGACGCATCCGCGGTGGGAGGGCTTCCACAATGAGCAGTTCTTC,CASAKTHPRWEGFHNEQFF
TRBJ2-1,.,TRBV28,.,TGTGCCAGCAGTTTTGGCGGCTCCTACAATGAGCAGTTCTTC,CASSFGGSYNEQFF
TRBJ1-2,.,TRBV10-1,.,TGCGCCAGCAGTGAGCTGGTGTCCTATGGCTACACCTTC,CASSELVSYGYTF
TRBJ1-5,.,TRBV7-6,.,TGTGCCAGCAGCGTCCGTCCACAACAGCCCCAGCATTTT,CASSVRPQQPQHF
TRBJ2-7,.,TRBV6-5,.,TGTGCCAGCAGTTACTCTGGCGAGCAGTACTTC,CASSYSGEQYF